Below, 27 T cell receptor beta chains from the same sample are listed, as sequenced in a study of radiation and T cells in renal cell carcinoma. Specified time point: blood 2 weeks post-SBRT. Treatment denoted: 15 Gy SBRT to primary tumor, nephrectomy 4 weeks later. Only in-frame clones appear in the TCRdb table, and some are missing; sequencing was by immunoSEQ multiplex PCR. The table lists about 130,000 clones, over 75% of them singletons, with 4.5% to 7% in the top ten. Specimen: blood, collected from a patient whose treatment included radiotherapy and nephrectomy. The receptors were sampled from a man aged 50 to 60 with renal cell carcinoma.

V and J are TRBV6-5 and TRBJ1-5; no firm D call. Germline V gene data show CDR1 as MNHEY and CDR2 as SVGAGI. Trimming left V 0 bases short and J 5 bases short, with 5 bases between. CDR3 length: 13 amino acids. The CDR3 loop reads CASSYSLDQPQHF. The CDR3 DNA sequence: TGTGCCAGCAGTTACTCCCTCGATCAGCCCCAGCATTTT.

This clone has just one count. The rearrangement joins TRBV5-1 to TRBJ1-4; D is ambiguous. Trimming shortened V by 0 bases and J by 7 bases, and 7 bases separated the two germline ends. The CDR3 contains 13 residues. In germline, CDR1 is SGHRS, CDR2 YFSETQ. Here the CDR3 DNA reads TGCGCCAGCAGCTTGGCAGGTAGTGAAAAACTGTTTTTT. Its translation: CASSLAGSEKLFF.

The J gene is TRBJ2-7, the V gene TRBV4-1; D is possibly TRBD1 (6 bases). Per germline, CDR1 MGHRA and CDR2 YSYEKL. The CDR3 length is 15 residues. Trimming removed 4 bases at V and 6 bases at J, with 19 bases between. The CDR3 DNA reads TGCGCCAGCAGCCGGGACATTCTTGAGGGGTTCGAGCAGTACTTC. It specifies CASSRDILEGFEQYF.

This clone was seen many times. This CDR3 is CASRHRGGGYTF. For the CDR3, the DNA is TGTGCCAGCAGGCACAGGGGAGGTGGCTACACCTTC. The chain carries TRBV2 and TRBJ1-2, with TRBD1 matching 7 bases. Looked up from germline, CDR1 is SNHLY and CDR2 is FYNNEI. The CDR3 consists of 12 residues. The J segment lost 7 bases and the V segment lost 6 bases, leaving 5 bases of the junction unmatched.

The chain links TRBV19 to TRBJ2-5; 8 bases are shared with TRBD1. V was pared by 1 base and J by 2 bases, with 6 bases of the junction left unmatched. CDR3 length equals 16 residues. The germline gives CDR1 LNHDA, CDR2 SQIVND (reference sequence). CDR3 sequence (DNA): TGTGCCAGTAGTATAGGGAGTCGGACAGGGCAAGAGACCCAGTACTTC. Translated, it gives CASSIGSRTGQETQYF.

Here the CDR3 DNA reads TGTGCCAGCAGCAAACCCTCCGGGCCGACCTACGAGCAGTACTTC. Protein product: CASSKPSGPTYEQYF. This chain uses TRBV7-9 with TRBJ2-7; no reliable D call. This CDR3 is built from 15 residues. V shed 5 bases and J shed 2 bases, with 16 bases lying between them. Germline V lookup: CDR1 SEHNR, CDR2 FQNEAQ (reference sequence).

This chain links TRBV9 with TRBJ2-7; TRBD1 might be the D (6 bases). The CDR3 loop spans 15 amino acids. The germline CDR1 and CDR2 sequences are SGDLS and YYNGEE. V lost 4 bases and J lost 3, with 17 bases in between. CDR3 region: CASSLRDTGNYEQYF. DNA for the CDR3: TGTGCCAGCAGCTTACGGGACACCGGTAACTACGAGCAGTACTTC.

CDR3 nucleotide sequence: TGTGCCAGTAGTATAGACGACATCTCCTCTGGAAACACCATATATTTT. Encoded protein: CASSIDDISSGNTIYF. This chain uses TRBV19 with TRBJ1-3, with no clear D. Germline V gene sequence: CDR1 LNHDA, CDR2 SQIVND (reference sequence). V dropped 0 bases and J dropped 0 bases, with 9 bases sitting between them. This CDR3 is built from 16 residues.

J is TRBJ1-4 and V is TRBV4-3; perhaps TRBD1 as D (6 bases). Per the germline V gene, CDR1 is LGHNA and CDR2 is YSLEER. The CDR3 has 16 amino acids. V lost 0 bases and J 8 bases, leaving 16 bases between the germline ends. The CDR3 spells CASSQDFQGRGEKLFF. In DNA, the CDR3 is TGCGCCAGCAGCCAAGATTTCCAGGGGAGAGGCGAAAAACTGTTTTTT.

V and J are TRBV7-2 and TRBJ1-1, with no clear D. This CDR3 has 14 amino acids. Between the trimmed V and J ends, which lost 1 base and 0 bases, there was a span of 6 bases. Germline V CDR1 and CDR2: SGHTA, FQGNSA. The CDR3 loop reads CASSLEPMNTEAFF. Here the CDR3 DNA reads TGTGCCAGCAGCTTAGAGCCGATGAACACTGAAGCTTTCTTT.

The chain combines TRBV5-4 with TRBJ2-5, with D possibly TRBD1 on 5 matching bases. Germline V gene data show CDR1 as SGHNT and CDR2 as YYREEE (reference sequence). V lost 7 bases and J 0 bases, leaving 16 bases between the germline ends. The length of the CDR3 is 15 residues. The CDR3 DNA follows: TGTGCCAGCTCAAAATCAGGGCAGAACCAAGAGACCCAGTACTTC. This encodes CASSKSGQNQETQYF. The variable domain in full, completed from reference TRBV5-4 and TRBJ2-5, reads ETGVTQSPTHLIKTRGQQVTLRCSSQSGHNTVSWYQQALGQGPQFIFQYYREEENGRGNFPPRFSGLQFPNYSSELNVNALELDDSALYLCASSKSGQNQETQYFGPGTRLLVL.

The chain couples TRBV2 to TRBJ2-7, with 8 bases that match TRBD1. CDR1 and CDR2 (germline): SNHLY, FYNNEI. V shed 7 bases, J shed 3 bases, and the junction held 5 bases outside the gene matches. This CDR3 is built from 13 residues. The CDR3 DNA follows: TGTGCCAGCACACAACAGGGGGACTACGAGCAGTACTTC. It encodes CASTQQGDYEQYF.

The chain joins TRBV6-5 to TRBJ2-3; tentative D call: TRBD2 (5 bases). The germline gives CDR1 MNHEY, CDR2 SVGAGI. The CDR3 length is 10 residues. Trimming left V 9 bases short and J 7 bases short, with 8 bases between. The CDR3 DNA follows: TGTGCCAGTGGACTTTATACGCAGTATTTT. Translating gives CASGLYTQYF.

CDR3 DNA sequence: TGTGCCAGTAGTACCCCGAAGGGGACTAATGAAAAACTGTTTTTT. Amino acid sequence: CASSTPKGTNEKLFF. This chain joins TRBV19 and TRBJ1-4, with a tentative D call TRBD1 (5 bases). This CDR3 has 15 amino acids. The germline V and J ends were trimmed by 4 bases and 2 bases, with 11 bases remaining between them. CDR1 and CDR2 (germline): LNHDA, SQIVND (reference sequence).

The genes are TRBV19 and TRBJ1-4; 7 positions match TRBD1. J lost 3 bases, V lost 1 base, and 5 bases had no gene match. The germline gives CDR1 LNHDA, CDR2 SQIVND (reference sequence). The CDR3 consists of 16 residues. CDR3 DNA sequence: TGTGCCAGTAGTATAGGTTCTACAGGGGCTAATGAAAAACTGTTTTTT. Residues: CASSIGSTGANEKLFF.

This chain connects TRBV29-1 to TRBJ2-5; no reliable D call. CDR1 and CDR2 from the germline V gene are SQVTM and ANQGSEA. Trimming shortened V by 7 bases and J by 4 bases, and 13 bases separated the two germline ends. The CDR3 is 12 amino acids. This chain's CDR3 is CSGGIPGETQYF. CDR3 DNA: TGCAGCGGTGGGATACCGGGAGAGACCCAGTACTTC. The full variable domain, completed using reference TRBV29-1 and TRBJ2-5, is SAVISQKPSRDICQRGTSLTIQCQVDSQVTMMFWYRQQPGQSLTLIATANQGSEATYESGFVIDKFPISRPNLTFSTLTVSNMSPEDSSIYLCSGGIPGETQYFGPGTRLLVL.

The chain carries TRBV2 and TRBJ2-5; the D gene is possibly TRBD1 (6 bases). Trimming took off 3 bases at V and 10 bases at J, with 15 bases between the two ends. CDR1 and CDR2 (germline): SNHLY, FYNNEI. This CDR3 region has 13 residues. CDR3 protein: CASSDIWEGGQYF. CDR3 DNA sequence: TGTGCCAGCAGTGATATCTGGGAAGGGGGCCAGTACTTC.

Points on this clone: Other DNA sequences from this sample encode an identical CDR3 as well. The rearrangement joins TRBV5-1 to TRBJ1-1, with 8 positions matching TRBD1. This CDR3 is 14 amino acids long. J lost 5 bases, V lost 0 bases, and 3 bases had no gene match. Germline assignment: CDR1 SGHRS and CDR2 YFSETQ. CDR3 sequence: CASSLGQGRTEAFF. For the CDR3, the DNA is TGCGCCAGCAGCTTGGGACAGGGGAGGACTGAAGCTTTCTTT. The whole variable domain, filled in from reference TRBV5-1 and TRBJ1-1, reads KAGVTQTPRYLIKTRGQQVTLSCSPISGHRSVSWYQQTPGQGLQFLFEYFSETQRNKGNFPGRFSGRQFSNSRSEMNVSTLELGDSALYLCASSLGQGRTEAFFGQGTRLTVV.

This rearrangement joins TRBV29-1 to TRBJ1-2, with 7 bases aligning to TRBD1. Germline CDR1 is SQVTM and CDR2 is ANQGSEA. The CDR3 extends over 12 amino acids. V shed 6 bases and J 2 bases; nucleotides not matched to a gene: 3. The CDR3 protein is CSVTGVNYGYTF. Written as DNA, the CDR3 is TGCAGCGTCACAGGGGTGAACTATGGCTACACCTTC.

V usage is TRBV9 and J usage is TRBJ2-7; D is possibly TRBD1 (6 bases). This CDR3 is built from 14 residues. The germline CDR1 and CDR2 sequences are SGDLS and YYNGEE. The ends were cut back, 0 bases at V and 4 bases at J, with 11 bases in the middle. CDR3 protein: CASSVDREPYEQYF. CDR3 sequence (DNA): TGTGCCAGCAGCGTAGACAGGGAGCCATACGAGCAGTACTTC. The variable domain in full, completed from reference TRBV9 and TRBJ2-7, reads DSGVTQTPKHLITATGQRVTLRCSPRSGDLSVYWYQQSLDQGLQFLIQYYNGEERAKGNILERFSAQQFPDLHSELNLSSLELGDSALYFCASSVDREPYEQYFGPGTRLTVT.

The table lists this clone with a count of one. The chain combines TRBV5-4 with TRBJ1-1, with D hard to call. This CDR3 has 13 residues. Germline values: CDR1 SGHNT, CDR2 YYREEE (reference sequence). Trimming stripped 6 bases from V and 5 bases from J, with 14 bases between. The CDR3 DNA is TGTGCCAGCACCAGAACAGACGCTACTGAAGCTTTCTTT. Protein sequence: CASTRTDATEAFF.

This CDR3 reads CASSTPGPLADTQYF. CDR3 nucleotides: TGTGCCAGTAGTACCCCGGGGCCGTTGGCAGATACGCAGTATTTT. V is TRBV19 and J is TRBJ2-3; D is perhaps TRBD1 or TRBD2 (5 bases each). The CDR3 has 15 amino acids. The V end was cut by 4 bases, the J end by 4 bases, with 15 bases between. Germline CDR1 and CDR2: LNHDA and SQIVND (reference sequence).

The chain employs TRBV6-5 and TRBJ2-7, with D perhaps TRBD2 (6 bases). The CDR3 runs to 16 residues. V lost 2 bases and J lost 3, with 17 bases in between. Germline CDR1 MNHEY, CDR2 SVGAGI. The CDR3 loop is CASSYDRGVAYYEQYF. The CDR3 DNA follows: TGTGCCAGCAGTTACGACCGCGGGGTAGCCTACTACGAGCAGTACTTC.

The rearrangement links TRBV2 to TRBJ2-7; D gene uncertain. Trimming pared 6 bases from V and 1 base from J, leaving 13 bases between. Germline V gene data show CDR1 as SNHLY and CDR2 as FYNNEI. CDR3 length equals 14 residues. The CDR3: CASRPNGFSYEQYF. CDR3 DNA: TGTGCCAGCAGGCCCAACGGATTTTCCTACGAGCAGTACTTC.

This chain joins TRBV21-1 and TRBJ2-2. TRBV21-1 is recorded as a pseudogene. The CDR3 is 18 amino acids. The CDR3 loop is CASSKGIRGVCGTGELFF. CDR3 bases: TGTGCCAGCAGCAAAGGGATTAGGGGGGTTTGTGGCACCGGGGAGCTGTTTTTT.

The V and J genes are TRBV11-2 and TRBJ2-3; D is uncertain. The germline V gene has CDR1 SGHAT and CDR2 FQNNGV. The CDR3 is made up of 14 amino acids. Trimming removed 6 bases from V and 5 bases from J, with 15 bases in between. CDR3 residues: CASSFVNVGDTQYF. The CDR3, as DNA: TGTGCCAGCAGTTTTGTGAATGTGGGAGATACGCAGTATTTT.

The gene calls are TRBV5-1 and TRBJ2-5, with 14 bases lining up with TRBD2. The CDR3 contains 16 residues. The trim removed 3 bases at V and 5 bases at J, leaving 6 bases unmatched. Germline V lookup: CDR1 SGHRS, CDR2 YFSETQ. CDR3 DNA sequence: TGCGCCAGCAGCTCAATGACTAGCGGGAGGGGGGAGACCCAGTACTTC. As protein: CASSSMTSGRGETQYF.